Listed here is a single T cell receptor (beta chain). The antigen is not known. These data originate in a study of T cell responses to AZD1222 COVID-19 vaccine. Study findings and constraints: Vaccination with two AZD1222 doses was followed by a rise in Spike-specific TCR breadth and depth. Only five or six AZD1222 recipients were seropositive at baseline.

The repertoire was sequenced with immunoSEQ multiplex PCR; TCRdb's copy has only in-frame clones and lacks some. Of around 130,000 clones in the sample, approximately 94% were seen once. Sample: peripheral blood, taken on day 0 of AZD1222 vaccination. The sequence was collected from an adult in good health.

The chain's CDR3 is CASSFGQGAPSNEKLFF. DNA of the CDR3: TGTGCCAGCAGCTTCGGACAGGGGGCGCCGTCTAATGAAAAACTGTTTTTT. V usage is TRBV7-9 and J usage is TRBJ1-4; 11 bases are a match to TRBD1. The V and J ends lost 3 bases and 3 bases, in that order; junction bases with no gene match: 6. This CDR3 region has 17 residues. The germline CDR1 and CDR2 sequences are SEHNR and FQNEAQ (reference sequence). Filled out from reference TRBV7-9 and TRBJ1-4, the complete variable domain reads DTGVSQNPRHKITKRGQNVTFRCDPISEHNRLYWYRQTLGQGPEFLTYFQNEAQLEKSRLLSDRFSAERPKGSFSTLEIQRTEQGDSAMYLCASSFGQGAPSNEKLFFGSGTQLSVL.